Here is one T cell receptor (beta chain) with its context. TCRdb's table, derived via immunoSEQ multiplex PCR, lists solely in-frame clones and lacks some. The profile shows under 200,000 clones, around nine tenths of them singletons. The germline V and J ends were trimmed by 0 bases and 0 bases, with 11 bases remaining between them. The CDR3 loop spans 16 amino acids. Per the germline V gene, CDR1 is SGDLS and CDR2 is YYNGEE. The data stem from a study of blood T cell repertoires in COVID-19. The clonotype originates from a woman older than 75 with COVID-19, enrolled during active disease. This chain links TRBV9 with TRBJ2-3; D may be TRBD1 (5 bases). Sequences were obtained from peripheral blood. The CDR3 reads CASSVVPGMSTDTQYF. The CDR3 DNA sequence: TGTGCCAGCAGCGTAGTTCCAGGGATGAGCACAGATACGCAGTATTTT.